Detailed here is one T cell receptor beta chain. Its specific antigen is unknown. No base qualities exist here, and no much larger clone lies one base off it. The collaborating institutions used their own protocols to collect whole blood in K2EDTA tubes. For TCRbeta analysis, collaborators shipped samples in one of three forms: frozen whole blood, isolated PBMCs, or DNA extracted from either of those sample types. These data are taken from a study of blood T cell repertoires in COVID-19 (dated by TCRdb to about 2020). For the wider study: The collaborator samples originated in the United States, Italy and Spain and spanned the acute and convalescent phases of COVID-19. The material from the prospective study consisted of cDNA or gDNA derived from T cells, B-cell-depleted T cells, or PBMCs. Deeply sampled blood TCRbeta repertoires from subjects exposed to, actively infected with, or recovered from COVID-19 were included in the dataset. The repertoires were released in a freely available public database intended as a resource for research on the immune response to SARS-CoV-2. Samples came from the ongoing ImmuneRACE study (first 160 participants) plus 1,254 subjects from 6 global collaborators. Sample metadata almost always included a de-identified subject ID, COVID-19 status, age in years and sex. Where available, HLA class I and class II types were obtained from metadata supplied by the sample provider rather than from assay-based typing. Overall results and qualifications from the work: The amount of clinical and demographic metadata varied by source and participant and was provided uncurated.

The immunoSEQ Assay, a bias-controlled multiplex PCR, was used to amplify TCRbeta CDR3 regions from genomic DNA. The original pipeline was this. Nucleated cell counts per sample were estimated from amplification of reference gene primers within the assay. Sequence reads were collapsed and filtered to measure the absolute abundance of every unique TCRbeta CDR3 rearrangement. For each sample, productive Simpson clonality was calculated as the square root of Simpson's diversity index across productive rearrangements. The table comes from immuneACCESS by way of TCRdb, which keeps in-frame sequences with V and J called. Part of the clones is missing from these tables; in studies checked, under half for an unresolved V gene and the rest for unknown reasons. The V and J calls and clone size are taken from that table; D and trimming were inferred from the DNA. Counted in this sample were about 73,000 clones; over 80% of them appeared once. Around 2.3% of the sample is held by the ten biggest clonotypes.

There are 14 amino acids in the CDR3, from cysteine to phenylalanine inclusive. Only the CDR3 DNA stays, 42 bases, in frame from base 1. Taken from the germline V gene, the CDR1 and CDR2 loops are ENHRY and SYGVKD. Cut back by 10 bases and 9 bases, the V and J ends lie 19 bases apart. The receptor comes from a man older than 75 with active or convalescent COVID-19. The sequenced material came from peripheral blood. The chain joins TRBV10-3 to TRBJ1-6, with no confidently assigned D gene. The sequenced DNA: TGTGCCACATCGGACTCTCCAAGCGGTTCACCCCTCCACTTT. Its protein is CATSDSPSGSPLHF.